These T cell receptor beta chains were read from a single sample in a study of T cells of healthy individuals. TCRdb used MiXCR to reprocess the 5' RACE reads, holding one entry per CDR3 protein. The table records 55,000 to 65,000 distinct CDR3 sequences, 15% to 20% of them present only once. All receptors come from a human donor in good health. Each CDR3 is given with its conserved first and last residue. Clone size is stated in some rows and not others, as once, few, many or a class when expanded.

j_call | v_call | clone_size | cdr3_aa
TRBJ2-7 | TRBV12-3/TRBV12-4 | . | CASSLALRDRAYEQYF
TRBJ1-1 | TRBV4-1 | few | CASSQGGQQAFF
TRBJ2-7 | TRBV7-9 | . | CASSLGRTGGKQYF
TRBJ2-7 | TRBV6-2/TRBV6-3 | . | CASGVGSSYEQYF
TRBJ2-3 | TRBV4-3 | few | CASSQDKGLLRTDTQYF
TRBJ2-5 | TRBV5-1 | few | CASSPLGAVETQYF
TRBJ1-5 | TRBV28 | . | CASRGSNQPQHF
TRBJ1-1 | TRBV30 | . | CAWSADQNTEAFF
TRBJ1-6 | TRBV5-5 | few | CASSFILSLGQRNSPLHF
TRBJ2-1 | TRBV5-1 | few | CASSPTDNEQFF
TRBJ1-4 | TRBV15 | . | CATSGGTATNEKLFF
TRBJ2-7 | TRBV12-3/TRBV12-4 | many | CASSLLAGGTYEQYF
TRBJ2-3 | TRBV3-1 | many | CASSLSSDGGTDTQYF
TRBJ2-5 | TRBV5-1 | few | CASTDSQETQYF
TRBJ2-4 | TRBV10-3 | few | CATSGDRAKNIQYF
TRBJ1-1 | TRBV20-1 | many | CSATLGGEKAFF
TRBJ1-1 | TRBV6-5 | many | CATNSGVGAFF
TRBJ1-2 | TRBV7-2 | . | CASSPDGNYGYTF
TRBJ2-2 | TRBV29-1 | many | CSVEGWDLIGTGELFF
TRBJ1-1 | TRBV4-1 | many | CASSQESVNTEAFF
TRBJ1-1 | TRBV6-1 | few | CASSVPDRVEVNTEAFF
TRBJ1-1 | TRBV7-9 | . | CASSFSVEEAFF
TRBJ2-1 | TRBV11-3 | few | CASSLDRFNEQFF
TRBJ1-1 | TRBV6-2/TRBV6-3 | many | CASSYETGQGWGTEAFF
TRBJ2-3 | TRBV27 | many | CASSLGVAGGQDTQYF
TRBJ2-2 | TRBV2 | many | CASSAAGELFF
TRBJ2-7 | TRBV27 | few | CASSQGQSYEQYF
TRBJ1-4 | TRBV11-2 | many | CASSLWGSGNEKLFF
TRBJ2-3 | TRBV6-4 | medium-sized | CASSDSSGGSTDTQYF
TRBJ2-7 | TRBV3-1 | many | CASSQPLSGRNSYEQYF
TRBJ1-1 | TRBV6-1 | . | CAGAGRSNTEAFF
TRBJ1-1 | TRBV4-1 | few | CASNERGTEAFF
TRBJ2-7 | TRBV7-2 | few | CASSLGGSQYF
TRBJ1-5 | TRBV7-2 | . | CASSLTGLINQPQHF
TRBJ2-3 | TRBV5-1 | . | CASSGTSYSDTQYF
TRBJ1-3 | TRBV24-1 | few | CATSEPTGAGNTIYF
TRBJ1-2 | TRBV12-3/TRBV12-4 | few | CASSPQGVHGYTF
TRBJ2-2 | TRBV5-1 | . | CASTTDRTNTGELFF
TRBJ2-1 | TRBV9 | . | CASSPNLGSNEQFF
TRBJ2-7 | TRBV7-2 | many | CASSLQATVAEQYF
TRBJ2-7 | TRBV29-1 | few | CSVLRAGGRGSYEQYF
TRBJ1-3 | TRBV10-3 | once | CAISESSGNTIYF
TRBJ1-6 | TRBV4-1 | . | CASSQTAGTGPNSPLHF
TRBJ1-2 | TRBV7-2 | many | CASSLGGGGYTF
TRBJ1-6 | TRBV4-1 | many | CASSQDKDRLIGSPLHF
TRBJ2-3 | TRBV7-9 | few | CASSLSGEGDTQYF
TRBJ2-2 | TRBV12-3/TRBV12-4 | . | CASSSPGTPSGELFF
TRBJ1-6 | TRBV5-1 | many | CASSIGGGSPLHF
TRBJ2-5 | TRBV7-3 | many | CASSLRRGGGETQYF